The clone carrying this T cell receptor (beta chain) has only a few counts. The data belong to a study of blood T cell repertoires in COVID-19. The data were produced by immunoSEQ multiplex PCR, yet TCRdb's version contains in-frame clones alone and is incomplete. The table includes fewer than 300,000 clones, under 90% detected once. This CDR3 is 13 amino acids long. Germline CDR1 is MNHEY and CDR2 is SVGAGI. The V gene lost 5 bases and the J gene lost 10 bases, with 15 bases spanning the gap. This chain links TRBV6-5 with TRBJ2-1; possible D gene TRBD2, 6 bases. This TCR was sampled from an older woman with active or convalescent COVID-19. Sequencing used peripheral blood. The CDR3 DNA is TGTGCCAGCAGTACGGGAGCACTAAGAGAGCAGTTCTTC. It encodes CASSTGALREQFF.